This TCR beta chain was documented in a study of OX40 agonist ivuxolimab in advanced cancers. A few counts support this clone. This specimen includes other DNA sequences encoding the same CDR3. Looked up from germline, CDR1 is SGDLS and CDR2 is YYNGEE. The CDR3 runs to 13 residues. V was cut by 0 bases and J by 7 bases, with 8 bases left in between. Clones were read by immunoSEQ multiplex PCR, and TCRdb kept only the in-frame ones, dropping some. The sample lists tens of thousands of clones, under 90% occurring once. This specimen was CD4+ or CD8+ T cells sorted from blood, taken in a trial of the OX40 agonist ivuxolimab. The sequence came from an adult with an advanced solid tumor such as melanoma, head and neck, liver or kidney cancer. V is TRBV9 and J is TRBJ2-1; D not certain. CDR3 sequence (DNA): TGTGCCAGCAGCGTAGGGGGTTGGAATGAGCAGTTCTTC. Its protein is CASSVGGWNEQFF.